The following is a TCR beta chain sequence with its context. The data belong to a study of glioma-infiltrating T cells after dendritic cell vaccination. Assay: immunoSEQ multiplex PCR; the TCRdb copy retains only in-frame clones and omits some. The table includes approximately 85,000 clones, 75% to 90% detected once. CDR1 is MNHEY and CDR2 is SVGAGI in the germline V gene. This CDR3 is 14 amino acids long. The junction had 4 bases not matched to a gene; V was cut back by 5 bases and J by 3 bases. Time point denoted: after dendritic cell vaccination, including at tumor progression/relapse. None of the glioblastoma patients had an isocitrate dehydrogenase mutation.

This sequence was found in a human donor with glioblastoma. The V gene is TRBV6-5, the J gene TRBJ2-7, with 10 bases lining up with TRBD2. Here the sequenced sample was blood, taken after dendritic cell vaccination. For the CDR3, the DNA is TGTGCCAGCAGTGAACTAGCGGGGTACTACGAGCAGTACTTC. Translated, it gives CASSELAGYYEQYF.